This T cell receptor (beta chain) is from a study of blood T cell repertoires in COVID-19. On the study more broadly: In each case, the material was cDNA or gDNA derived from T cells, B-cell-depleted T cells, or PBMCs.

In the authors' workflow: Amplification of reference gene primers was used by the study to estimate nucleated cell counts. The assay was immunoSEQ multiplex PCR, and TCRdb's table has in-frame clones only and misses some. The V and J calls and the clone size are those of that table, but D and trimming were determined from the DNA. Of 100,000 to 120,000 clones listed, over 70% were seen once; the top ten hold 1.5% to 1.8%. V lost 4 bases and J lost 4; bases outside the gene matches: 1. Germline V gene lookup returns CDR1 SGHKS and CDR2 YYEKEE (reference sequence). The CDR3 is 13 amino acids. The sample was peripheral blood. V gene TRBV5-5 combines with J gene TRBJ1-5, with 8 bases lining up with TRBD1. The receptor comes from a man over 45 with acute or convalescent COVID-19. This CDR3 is CASSRDRNQPQHF. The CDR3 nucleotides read TGTGCCAGCAGCCGGGACAGGAATCAGCCCCAGCATTTT. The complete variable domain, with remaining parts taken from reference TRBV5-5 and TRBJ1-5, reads DAGVTQSPTHLIKTRGQQVTLRCSPISGHKSVSWYQQVLGQGPQFIFQYYEKEERGRGNFPDRFSARQFPNYSSELNVNALLLGDSALYLCASSRDRNQPQHFGDGTRLSIL.